A single sample is the source of the 16 T cell receptor beta chains below, sequenced in a study of blood T cell repertoires in COVID-19. Only in-frame clones appear in the TCRdb table, and some are missing; sequencing was by immunoSEQ multiplex PCR. The sample lists 150,000 to 200,000 clones, less than 90% occurring once. Sequencing was carried out using peripheral blood. These receptors were taken from a man between 70 and 80 years old with active or convalescent COVID-19.

The V gene is TRBV12-3 or TRBV12-4, the J gene TRBJ2-7, with D possibly TRBD2 on 5 matching bases. Trimming left V 6 bases short and J 4 bases short, with 10 bases between. The CDR3 extends over 12 amino acids. As DNA, the CDR3 is TGTGCCAGCAGCCACGGGGAATACGAGCAGTACTTC. Translating it yields CASSHGEYEQYF.

The chain couples TRBV28 to TRBJ2-3; 7 bases match TRBD2. In germline, CDR1 is MDHEN, CDR2 SYDVKM. This CDR3 is built from 15 residues. Germline trimming cut 6 bases from V and 1 base from J; bases unmatched to any gene: 7. CDR3 nucleotides: TGTGCCAGCAGCATAAAGCGGGGAGGCACAGATACGCAGTATTTT. This encodes CASSIKRGGTDTQYF.

For the CDR3, the DNA is TGTGCCACCAGCAGGATAGAGGGGGACTATGGCTACACCTTC. Protein product: CATSRIEGDYGYTF. The chain combines TRBV15 with TRBJ1-2, with D possibly matching TRBD1 (6 bases). The CDR3 sequence is 14 residues long. Germline V lookup: CDR1 LNHNV, CDR2 YYDKDF (reference sequence). V was pared by 3 bases and J by 3 bases, with 11 bases between.

The chain combines TRBV29-1 with TRBJ2-1; possible D gene TRBD1, 5 bases. Trimming removed 4 bases at V and 6 bases at J, with 7 bases between. Germline lookup yields CDR1 SQVTM and CDR2 ANQGSEA. The CDR3 consists of 11 residues. DNA for the CDR3: TGCAGCGTTGGGACATTCAATGAGCAGTTCTTC. This gives the protein CSVGTFNEQFF.

The chain has TRBV2 and TRBJ2-3; the D is unclear. V gave up 8 bases and J gave up 4 bases, with 7 bases separating them. The CDR3 runs to 11 residues. Germline CDR1 and CDR2: SNHLY and FYNNEI. The chain's CDR3 is CASRSSDTQYF. CDR3 bases: TGTGCCAGCCGGAGCTCAGATACGCAGTATTTT. Combining the CDR3 with reference TRBV2 and TRBJ2-3 gives the whole variable domain EPEVTQTPSHQVTQMGQEVILRCVPISNHLYFYWYRQILGQKVEFLVSFYNNEISEKSEIFDDQFSVERPDGSNFTLKIRSTKLEDSAMYFCASRSSDTQYFGPGTRLTVL.

J is TRBJ1-5 and V is TRBV2, with TRBD1 matching 9 bases. There are 15 residues in the CDR3. Germline V gene data show CDR1 as SNHLY and CDR2 as FYNNEI. The V and J ends lost 6 bases and 3 bases, in that order; junction bases with no gene match: 6. The CDR3 DNA follows: TGTGCCAGCAGCCAGAGGACAGGGGACAATCAGCCCCAGCATTTT. Translating it yields CASSQRTGDNQPQHF.

This chain connects TRBV2 to TRBJ1-1; TRBD1 aligns across 8 bases. Germline V lookup: CDR1 SNHLY, CDR2 FYNNEI. Trimming cost V 1 base and J 7 bases; bases outside gene matches: 2. This CDR3 has 13 amino acids. CDR3: CASSEDRGVEAFF. The CDR3 DNA reads TGTGCCAGCAGTGAAGACAGGGGGGTTGAAGCTTTCTTT. The variable domain in full, with the rest retrieved from reference TRBV2 and TRBJ1-1, is EPEVTQTPSHQVTQMGQEVILRCVPISNHLYFYWYRQILGQKVEFLVSFYNNEISEKSEIFDDQFSVERPDGSNFTLKIRSTKLEDSAMYFCASSEDRGVEAFFGQGTRLTVV.

V is TRBV4-3 and J is TRBJ2-7; D remains ambiguous. The CDR3 length is 16 residues. Between the trimmed V and J ends, which lost 0 bases and 2 bases, there was a span of 14 bases. Per the germline V gene, CDR1 is LGHNA and CDR2 is YSLEER. CDR3 coding DNA: TGCGCCAGCAGCCAAGATTTACGGAGCGAAACCTACGAGCAGTACTTC. Its translation is CASSQDLRSETYEQYF.

V is TRBV5-4 and J is TRBJ1-1; D gene unclear. Germline CDR1 reads SGHNT; CDR2 reads YYREEE (reference sequence). Trimming took off 0 bases at V and 6 bases at J, with 9 bases between the two ends. This CDR3 region has 13 residues. CDR3 sequence reads: CASSLGREAEAFF. The CDR3 DNA follows: TGTGCCAGCAGCTTGGGGAGAGAAGCTGAAGCTTTCTTT.

The rearrangement links TRBV18 to TRBJ1-4; 9 bases line up with TRBD1. The germline V gene has CDR1 KGHSH and CDR2 LQKENI. The CDR3 length is 18 residues. After removal of 0 bases from V and 0 bases from J, the junction contained 5 bases not matched to a gene. The DNA for the CDR3 is TGTGCCAGCTCACCACCGGGACAGGGATACTCAACTAATGAAAAACTGTTTTTT. This translates into CASSPPGQGYSTNEKLFF. The full variable domain, rest sourced from reference TRBV18 and TRBJ1-4, is NAGVMQNPRHLVRRRGQEARLRCSPMKGHSHVYWYRQLPEEGLKFMVYLQKENIIDESGMPKERFSAEFPKEGPSILRIQQVVRGDSAAYFCASSPPGQGYSTNEKLFFGSGTQLSVL.

J is TRBJ1-6 and V is TRBV28, with no clear D. The CDR3 extends over 15 amino acids. Trimming stripped 6 bases from V and 4 bases from J, with 13 bases between. CDR1 is MDHEN and CDR2 is SYDVKM in the germline V gene. In DNA form, the CDR3 reads TGTGCCAGCAGGCTGAGAGAAGTTTATAATTCACCCCTCCACTTT. This translates into CASRLREVYNSPLHF.

In this sample, this clone turned up once. The chain joins TRBV5-1 to TRBJ1-3; D may be TRBD1 (6 bases). The CDR3 spans 15 residues. Germline V gene lookup returns CDR1 SGHRS and CDR2 YFSETQ. The V gene lost 5 bases and the J gene lost 0 bases, with 12 bases spanning the gap. The CDR3 coding sequence is TGCGCCAGCAGTGCAGGGGCCAGCTCTGGAAACACCATATATTTT. Residues: CASSAGASSGNTIYF.

This clone has only one observation. The chain links TRBV29-1 to TRBJ2-5, with D possibly being TRBD1 (6 bases). Germline V gene data show CDR1 as SQVTM and CDR2 as ANQGSEA. CDR3 size: 13 residues. Trimming removed 5 bases at V and 5 bases at J, with 15 bases between. The CDR3 DNA reads TGCAGCGTTTCCACAGGGTTGTTGGAGACCCAGTACTTC. Translation: CSVSTGLLETQYF.

The rearrangement links TRBV29-1 to TRBJ2-5; TRBD2 is a possible D gene (5 bases). The CDR3 length is 12 residues. Germline CDR1 is SQVTM and CDR2 is ANQGSEA. Trimming cost V 5 bases and J 4 bases, with 11 bases left between them. CDR3 loop: CSVREGAETQYF. The DNA of the CDR3 is TGCAGCGTTCGGGAAGGCGCAGAGACCCAGTACTTC.

The rearrangement uses TRBV24-1 and TRBJ2-2; possibly TRBD1 for D (6 bases). V lost 8 bases and J 6 bases, leaving 9 bases between the germline ends. Germline CDR1 is KGHDR and CDR2 is SFDVKD. This CDR3 has 12 residues. CDR3 sequence reads: CATTAGAGELFF. The CDR3, as DNA: TGTGCCACCACCGCAGGGGCCGGGGAGCTGTTTTTT.

The rearrangement joins TRBV5-1 to TRBJ2-2, with TRBD2 matching over 10 bases. Germline CDR1 and CDR2: SGHRS and YFSETQ. V trimming: 8 bases; J trimming: 5 bases; junction bases outside the gene matches: 6. The CDR3 runs 14 residues. The CDR3 here is CASQREGGTGELFF. The CDR3 DNA is TGCGCCAGTCAGCGGGAGGGCGGAACCGGGGAGCTGTTTTTT. Using reference TRBV5-1 and TRBJ2-2 for the parts outside the CDR3, the full variable domain is KAGVTQTPRYLIKTRGQQVTLSCSPISGHRSVSWYQQTPGQGLQFLFEYFSETQRNKGNFPGRFSGRQFSNSRSEMNVSTLELGDSALYLCASQREGGTGELFFGEGSRLTVL.